This TCR beta chain was observed in a study of T cells after posttransplantation cyclophosphamide. Study-wide points: TRB overlap between skin or GI tissue T cells and blood was limited.

Sequencing was performed with immunoSEQ multiplex PCR; in TCRdb, only in-frame clones are kept and a portion is missing. This sample shows 35,000 to 45,000 clones and no singletons; less than 2.5% rests with the ten largest. This clone was detected ten times or more. Its antigen is undetermined. The CDR3 runs to 14 residues. Germline V CDR1 and CDR2: SGHRS, YFSETQ. V trimming: 0 bases; J trimming: 6 bases; junction bases outside the gene matches: 5. This sequence joins TRBV5-1 and TRBJ2-7; TRBD1 agrees at 8 bases. This clonotype was obtained from a man aged 35 to 55 in good health, CMV-negative, and a related stem cell transplant donor. The sample was PBMCs. The CDR3 here is CASSLGQGIGEQYV. CDR3 DNA sequence: TGCGCCAGCAGCTTGGGACAGGGGATCGGCGAGCAGTACGTC.